These 27 T cell receptor beta chains were sequenced from one sample in a study of T-cell reconstitution after alpha-beta-depleted transplantation in children. This sample's TCRbeta library carried unique molecular identifier barcodes. TCRdb re-analysed the PCR reads in MiXCR, keeping a single row per CDR3 protein. Here the sample spans some 460,000 distinct CDR3 sequences, roughly 17% being singletons. Sequences were derived from PBMCs, mostly from graft donor cells, sampled 360 days after TCRalphabeta/CD19-depleted stem cell transplant. The receptor source for this set is a boy younger than two who had a stem cell transplant for Wiskott-Aldrich syndrome, so the T cells may come from the graft donor.

The chain employs TRBV5-1 and TRBJ2-1; D unclear. Germline V CDR1 and CDR2: SGHRS, YFSETQ. V lost 2 bases and J lost 4, with 13 bases in between. CDR3 size: 15 residues. The CDR3 DNA is TGCGCCAGCAGCTTAGTTCTTTCGACATACAATGAGCAGTTCTTC. It yields the protein CASSLVLSTYNEQFF.

This clonotype was counted a few times. This chain connects TRBV5-1 to TRBJ2-5, with 8 nucleotides matching TRBD2. The CDR3 consists of 17 residues. The V gene end was trimmed by 4 bases and the J gene end by 4 bases; junction bases not matched to a gene: 15. In germline, CDR1 is SGHRS, CDR2 YFSETQ. The CDR3 nucleotides are TGCGCCAGCAGCCTGGAGGTATCTAGCGGGCCGCGAGAGACCCAGTACTTC. Amino acid sequence: CASSLEVSSGPRETQYF.

In its sample, this clonotype was seen a few times. The chain combines TRBV5-1 with TRBJ2-3; TRBD1 is a possible D gene (5 bases). The V end lost 7 bases, the J end lost 5 bases, and 17 bases lay between the germline ends. The CDR3 has 14 residues. Germline values: CDR1 SGHRS, CDR2 YFSETQ. In DNA form, the CDR3 reads TGCGCCAGCGGTCAATTAGGGGTTATAGATACGCAGTATTTT. The encoded protein is CASGQLGVIDTQYF. Full variable domain (missing parts from reference TRBV5-1 and TRBJ2-3): KAGVTQTPRYLIKTRGQQVTLSCSPISGHRSVSWYQQTPGQGLQFLFEYFSETQRNKGNFPGRFSGRQFSNSRSEMNVSTLELGDSALYLCASGQLGVIDTQYFGPGTRLTVL.

This clonotype was counted between two and nine times. This chain connects TRBV12-3 or TRBV12-4 to TRBJ2-7; D ambiguous. With 9 bases removed from V and 3 bases from J, the gap between germline ends came to 18 bases. This CDR3 region has 14 residues. CDR3 sequence: CASSDRALGYEQYF. For the CDR3, the DNA is TGTGCCAGTTCCGACCGGGCTCTAGGCTACGAGCAGTACTTC.

The chain uses TRBV20-1 and TRBJ2-1, with 9 positions matching TRBD2. The CDR3 loop spans 14 amino acids. Trimming took 3 bases from V and 6 from J; bases not matched to a gene: 6. Germline V gene sequence: CDR1 DFQATT, CDR2 SNEGSKA (reference sequence). The DNA of the CDR3 is TGCAGTGCTAGGGAACTAGCGGGCATCAATGAGCAGTTCTTC. Translating it yields CSARELAGINEQFF.

The CDR3 loop is CAISPRGISDTQYF. CDR3 in DNA: TGTGCCATCAGCCCAAGAGGAATATCAGATACGCAGTATTTT. The rearrangement links TRBV10-3 to TRBJ2-3, with D unclear. Germline V lookup: CDR1 ENHRY, CDR2 SYGVKD. CDR3 length: 14 residues. V was shortened by 6 bases and J by 4 bases, with 14 bases between the two germline ends.

This clonotype was found a few times. The chain joins TRBV5-5 to TRBJ2-1; the match to TRBD2 covers 10 bases. The germline V gene has CDR1 SGHKS and CDR2 YYEKEE (reference sequence). The V gene end was trimmed by 2 bases and the J gene end by 2 bases; junction bases not matched to a gene: 4. This CDR3 is 16 amino acids long. The CDR3 here is CASSFLGTSAYNEQFF. The DNA of the CDR3 is TGTGCCAGCAGCTTCCTTGGGACTAGCGCCTACAATGAGCAGTTCTTC.

This rearrangement joins TRBV7-2 to TRBJ2-7; the D gene is possibly TRBD1 (6 bases). This CDR3 contains 16 residues. The germline gives CDR1 SGHTA, CDR2 FQGNSA. Between the trimmed V and J ends, which lost 5 bases and 1 base, there was a span of 18 bases. The CDR3 bases are TGTGCCAGCAGCCAGGGACACTTAACGTGGTCCTACGAGCAGTACTTC. Translating it yields CASSQGHLTWSYEQYF.

V usage is TRBV5-5 and J usage is TRBJ2-3; D gene uncertain. Trimming removed 4 bases from V and 4 bases from J, with 19 bases in between. CDR3 length: 16 residues. Germline values: CDR1 SGHKS, CDR2 YYEKEE (reference sequence). The CDR3 sequence is CASSPRLASRPDTQYF. CDR3 nucleotides: TGTGCCAGCAGCCCCCGACTGGCCAGCCGCCCAGATACGCAGTATTTT.

CDR3 amino acids: CASSLAEGARTEAFF. In DNA, the CDR3 is TGCGCCAGCAGCTTGGCTGAGGGGGCGCGAACTGAAGCTTTCTTT. This chain joins TRBV5-1 and TRBJ1-1; 7 bases agree with TRBD1. Germline trimming cut 0 bases from V and 5 bases from J; bases unmatched to any gene: 7. Germline V CDR1 and CDR2: SGHRS, YFSETQ. This CDR3 contains 15 residues. Complete variable domain (other parts from reference TRBV5-1 and TRBJ1-1): KAGVTQTPRYLIKTRGQQVTLSCSPISGHRSVSWYQQTPGQGLQFLFEYFSETQRNKGNFPGRFSGRQFSNSRSEMNVSTLELGDSALYLCASSLAEGARTEAFFGQGTRLTVV.

This clonotype appeared a few times. The J gene is TRBJ1-1, the V gene TRBV18, with D possibly TRBD1 on 5 matching bases. V was clipped by 6 bases and J by 6 bases, with 8 bases between them. This CDR3 comprises 11 residues. CDR1 KGHSH and CDR2 LQKENI come from the germline V gene. This CDR3 reads CASSGTPEAFF. CDR3 coding DNA: TGTGCCAGCTCCGGGACCCCTGAAGCTTTCTTT.

J is TRBJ2-5 and V is TRBV7-7; the D gene could be TRBD1 or TRBD2 (5 bases each). The V and J ends lost 1 base and 7 bases respectively, with 13 bases between them. The length of the CDR3 is 14 residues. Germline V gene sequence: CDR1 SSHAT, CDR2 FNYEAQ (reference sequence). The chain's CDR3 is CASSLGSGAWTQYF. The CDR3 DNA is TGTGCCAGCAGCTTAGGGTCCGGGGCCTGGACCCAGTACTTC.

The J gene is TRBJ2-2, the V gene TRBV7-9; 8 bases are shared with TRBD2. This CDR3 has 15 amino acids. The J segment lost 6 bases and the V segment lost 3 bases, leaving 6 bases of the junction unmatched. Germline V gene data show CDR1 as SEHNR and CDR2 as FQNEAQ (reference sequence). CDR3 nucleotides: TGTGCCAGCAGCTTGCCTCGGGGGGGTTCCGGGGAGCTGTTTTTT. Translating gives CASSLPRGGSGELFF.

This clonotype has at least ten counts. The chain carries TRBV12-3 or TRBV12-4 and TRBJ2-7; tentative D call: TRBD2 (5 bases). The CDR3 length is 14 residues. V was clipped by 1 base and J by 0 bases, with 7 bases between them. Written as DNA, the CDR3 is TGTGCCAGCAGTTTAGTGCTAGCCTCCTACGAGCAGTACTTC. Translated: CASSLVLASYEQYF.

This clonotype was picked up a small number of times. The CDR3 nucleotides are TGCGCCAGCAGCCAAGACCGGGCTAGCGGGAGCTTGAAGACCCAGTACTTC. Its protein is CASSQDRASGSLKTQYF. V usage is TRBV4-3 and J usage is TRBJ2-5; TRBD2 aligns across 10 bases. Germline V CDR1 and CDR2: LGHNA, YSLEER. The CDR3 sequence is 17 residues long. V trimming: 0 bases; J trimming: 6 bases; junction bases outside the gene matches: 10.

This rearrangement joins TRBV27 to TRBJ2-1, with 10 bases lining up with TRBD2. Trimming cost V 6 bases and J 4 bases; bases outside gene matches: 12. Germline V gene lookup returns CDR1 MNHEY and CDR2 SMNVEV (reference sequence). The CDR3 loop spans 17 amino acids. The CDR3 DNA reads TGTGCCAGCAGCAAATCAAAAGCGGGAGGGCCGTACAATGAGCAGTTCTTC. This gives the protein CASSKSKAGGPYNEQFF.

This sequence joins TRBV4-1 and TRBJ2-2, with a weak D call TRBD1 (5 bases). V lost 2 bases, J lost 5 bases, and 18 bases lay in between. Germline CDR1 and CDR2: MGHRA and YSYEKL. This CDR3 spans 17 amino acids. DNA of the CDR3: TGCGCCAGCAGCCAAACCCGGAGCTTCAGGGATACCGGGGAGCTGTTTTTT. This sequence encodes CASSQTRSFRDTGELFF.

This clonotype appeared once. The CDR3 here is CSARGRAGTSPNEQFF. The CDR3 DNA is TGCAGTGCTAGAGGGAGGGCCGGGACTAGCCCCAATGAGCAGTTCTTC. This chain links TRBV20-1 with TRBJ2-1; 9 positions match TRBD2. The V gene end was trimmed by 1 base and the J gene end by 6 bases; junction bases not matched to a gene: 10. This CDR3 comprises 16 residues. Per the germline V gene, CDR1 is DFQATT and CDR2 is SNEGSKA (reference sequence).

This clonotype was seen many times. The chain employs TRBV5-1 and TRBJ2-3, with a tentative D call TRBD2 (7 bases). The germline V and J ends were trimmed by 4 bases and 5 bases, with 20 bases remaining between them. Germline V lookup: CDR1 SGHRS, CDR2 YFSETQ. The CDR3 length is 16 residues. The CDR3 nucleotides are TGCGCCAGCAGCGTTGTCCGGGGGGCTGGAGTAGATACGCAGTATTTT. It codes for CASSVVRGAGVDTQYF.

V is TRBV28 and J is TRBJ2-2; 12 bases align to TRBD2. The germline CDR1 and CDR2 sequences are MDHEN and SYDVKM. V lost 5 bases and J lost 0; bases outside the gene matches: 13. This CDR3 comprises 20 residues. CDR3 sequence (DNA): TGTGCCAGCAGTATTATCTGGACTAGCGGGAAGAGAGCGAACACCGGGGAGCTGTTTTTT. Translation: CASSIIWTSGKRANTGELFF. Looking up the rest from reference TRBV28 and TRBJ2-2 gives the full variable domain: DVKVTQSSRYLVKRTGEKVFLECVQDMDHENMFWYRQDPGLGLRLIYFSYDVKMKEKGDIPEGYSVSREKKERFSLILESASTNQTSMYLCASSIIWTSGKRANTGELFFGEGSRLTVL.

This rearrangement joins TRBV7-2 to TRBJ2-1; no clear D gene. The CDR3 length is 14 residues. Deletions cut 3 bases from V and 3 bases from J, with 9 bases between. Germline values: CDR1 SGHTA, CDR2 FQGNSA. In DNA form, the CDR3 reads TGTGCCAGCAGCTTCACCGGGCTCTACAATGAGCAGTTCTTC. As protein: CASSFTGLYNEQFF.

This clonotype came up a few times. This chain joins TRBV5-1 and TRBJ2-2; possible D gene TRBD2, 6 bases. Germline V gene sequence: CDR1 SGHRS, CDR2 YFSETQ. Trimming stripped 4 bases from V and 4 bases from J, with 14 bases between. The CDR3 loop spans 15 amino acids. The DNA of the CDR3 is TGCGCCAGCAGCGTCGGACTACCTACCACCGGGGAGCTGTTTTTT. Translating it yields CASSVGLPTTGELFF.

This clonotype occurred once. The V gene is TRBV30, the J gene TRBJ1-1; possibly TRBD1 for D (5 bases). The CDR3 runs 13 residues. Trimming removed 5 bases at V and 3 bases at J, with 13 bases between. Germline assignment: CDR1 GTSNPN and CDR2 SVGIG (reference sequence). The CDR3 spells CAWETGMDTEAFF. In DNA, the CDR3 is TGTGCCTGGGAAACAGGTATGGACACTGAAGCTTTCTTT.

The chain carries TRBV12-3 or TRBV12-4 and TRBJ2-1; possible D gene TRBD1, 7 bases. The germline V and J ends were trimmed by 5 bases and 6 bases, with 23 bases remaining between them. CDR3 length equals 17 residues. The CDR3 protein is CASSAGTVPMGGNEQFF. CDR3 bases: TGTGCCAGCAGTGCCGGGACAGTCCCTATGGGGGGCAATGAGCAGTTCTTC.

This clonotype showed up many times. This chain links TRBV29-1 with TRBJ2-3; the D gene is possibly TRBD1 (5 bases). Looked up from germline, CDR1 is SQVTM and CDR2 is ANQGSEA. CDR3 length: 12 residues. Trimming shortened V by 5 bases and J by 1 base, and 7 bases separated the two germline ends. The CDR3 sequence: CSVTRGTDTQYF. The CDR3 DNA sequence: TGCAGCGTTACCAGGGGCACAGATACGCAGTATTTT.

This clonotype was seen more than once but under ten times. This chain links TRBV27 with TRBJ2-1, with D uncertain. Looked up from germline, CDR1 is MNHEY and CDR2 is SMNVEV (reference sequence). V was cut by 10 bases and J by 6 bases, with 16 bases left in between. CDR3 length: 13 amino acids. The CDR3 bases are TGTGCCACCAGCCCGGCCATACCCAATGAGCAGTTCTTC. It specifies CATSPAIPNEQFF.

V and J are TRBV4-3 and TRBJ2-1; 10 bases map to TRBD2. This CDR3 spans 16 amino acids. Germline-derived CDR1 and CDR2 are LGHNA and YSLEER. V lost 3 bases and J lost 5; bases outside the gene matches: 7. DNA for the CDR3: TGCGCCAGCAGCCAGTTCCCGGGACTAGCGAACAATGAGCAGTTCTTC. This gives the protein CASSQFPGLANNEQFF.